This T cell receptor (beta chain) was sequenced in a study of T cells in Graves' hyperthyroidism and ophthalmopathy. Amplification targeted TCR beta CDR3 regions from RNA transcripts. The HTBI primer set served for first-round RT-PCR of the TCR CDR3. TCRdb recomputed calls from the multiplex PCR reads with MiXCR, one row per CDR3 protein. Here the sample spans 300,000 to 450,000 distinct CDR3 sequences, around 25% being singletons. Losses at the gene ends were 6 bases for V and 8 bases for J; bases not matched to a gene: 10. The CDR3 covers 13 residues. Germline-derived CDR1 and CDR2 are DFQATT and SNEGSKA (reference sequence).

Input material: blood. This TCR was recovered from a man aged 50 to 60 with Graves' hyperthyroidism. V and J are TRBV20-1 and TRBJ2-1; TRBD2 matches at 7 bases. The CDR3 sequence is CSAPLAGRYEQFF. CDR3 DNA sequence: TGCAGTGCCCCATTAGCGGGTAGGTATGAGCAGTTCTTC.